The 16 T cell receptor beta chains in this list originate from one sample, sequenced in a study of blood T cell repertoires in COVID-19. Sequencing used immunoSEQ multiplex PCR; TCRdb keeps in-frame clones, though not all of them. The repertoire holds fewer than 80,000 clones, around 74% seen once, with roughly 5% in the top ten. What was sequenced was peripheral blood. The source of these receptors is an elderly woman with active or convalescent COVID-19.

The chain combines TRBV5-6 with TRBJ1-1, with 10 nucleotides matching TRBD1. Germline V gene data show CDR1 as SGHDT and CDR2 as YYEEEE. The length of the CDR3 is 17 residues. V shed 6 bases and J 1 base; nucleotides not matched to a gene: 12. The CDR3 nucleotides are TGTGCCAGCACCACCCCCGGGACAGGGGTGGGGAACACTGAAGCTTTCTTT. It is translated as CASTTPGTGVGNTEAFF.

V gene TRBV6-5 combines with J gene TRBJ2-3, with D possibly TRBD2 on 5 matching bases. The CDR3 has 15 residues. Trimming took off 6 bases at V and 2 bases at J, with 15 bases between the two ends. Germline CDR1 is MNHEY and CDR2 is SVGAGI. The CDR3 bases are TGTGCCAGCAGACGCCGCTGGCTAGCCACAGATACGCAGTATTTT. Translating gives CASRRRWLATDTQYF.

The J gene is TRBJ2-7, the V gene TRBV6-5; possibly TRBD2 for D (5 bases). V was shortened by 0 bases and J by 6 bases, with 15 bases between the two germline ends. This CDR3 region has 15 residues. Germline CDR1 MNHEY, CDR2 SVGAGI. The CDR3 loop reads CASSYSQRARGEQYF. CDR3 bases: TGTGCCAGCAGTTACTCGCAACGGGCCCGGGGCGAGCAGTACTTC.

This clone was seen more than once but under ten times. The chain links TRBV7-2 to TRBJ2-7; perhaps TRBD2 as D (7 bases). V was cut by 1 base and J by 7 bases, with 17 bases left in between. Germline V gene data show CDR1 as SGHTA and CDR2 as FQGNSA. The CDR3 contains 15 residues. The CDR3 DNA is TGTGCCAGCAGCTTAGAGGGGGGGAGGACTCGGGAGCAGTACTTC. Translation: CASSLEGGRTREQYF.

V is TRBV27 and J is TRBJ1-2, with D possibly being TRBD1 (6 bases). V was pared by 5 bases and J by 7 bases, with 17 bases between. This CDR3 is 14 amino acids long. Germline assignment: CDR1 MNHEY and CDR2 SMNVEV (reference sequence). The CDR3 loop reads CASSVRRGIGGYTF. For the CDR3, the DNA is TGTGCCAGCAGTGTGCGCAGGGGAATTGGTGGCTACACCTTC.

This clone was detected only a few times. This chain uses TRBV2 with TRBJ1-6; possibly TRBD1 for D (6 bases). Germline V gene data show CDR1 as SNHLY and CDR2 as FYNNEI. This CDR3 comprises 17 residues. Deletions cut 8 bases from V and 0 bases from J, with 17 bases between. CDR3 amino acids: CASLFDRMNSYNSPLHF. The CDR3 DNA is TGTGCCAGCCTGTTTGACAGGATGAACTCCTATAATTCACCCCTCCACTTT.

This chain connects TRBV19 to TRBJ1-5; 12 bases map to TRBD1. Germline CDR1 is LNHDA and CDR2 is SQIVND (reference sequence). CDR3 length: 19 residues. The ends lost 3 bases at V and 0 bases at J; junction bases unmatched: 9. The CDR3 coding sequence is TGTGCCAGTAGTATCTCTCGGGACAGGGGGCTCTATAGCAATCAGCCCCAGCATTTT. This sequence encodes CASSISRDRGLYSNQPQHF.

The V call is TRBV18, the J call TRBJ2-2, with D perhaps TRBD1 (5 bases). The CDR3 runs to 16 residues. From germline, CDR1 is KGHSH and CDR2 LQKENI. V lost 3 bases and J 0 bases, leaving 11 bases between the germline ends. This chain's CDR3 is CASSPRQSANTGELFF. The CDR3, as DNA: TGTGCCAGCTCACCCCGACAGAGCGCGAACACCGGGGAGCTGTTTTTT. The full variable domain, completed using reference TRBV18 and TRBJ2-2, is NAGVMQNPRHLVRRRGQEARLRCSPMKGHSHVYWYRQLPEEGLKFMVYLQKENIIDESGMPKERFSAEFPKEGPSILRIQQVVRGDSAAYFCASSPRQSANTGELFFGEGSRLTVL.

The chain recombines TRBV19 with TRBJ2-7, with 9 bases aligning to TRBD2. Germline CDR1 LNHDA, CDR2 SQIVND (reference sequence). Trimming cost V 5 bases and J 3 bases; bases outside gene matches: 5. The CDR3 length is 14 residues. This chain's CDR3 is CASSSASGNYEQYF. CDR3 nucleotide sequence: TGTGCCAGTAGTTCGGCTAGCGGGAACTACGAGCAGTACTTC.

The J gene is TRBJ2-2, the V gene TRBV7-9, with TRBD1 matching over 9 bases. CDR1 is SEHNR, CDR2 FQNEAQ, per germline (reference sequence). Trimming at V came to 6 bases and at J to 4 bases, leaving 6 bases not matched to a gene. The CDR3 is 15 residues long. The CDR3: CASRPGQGGTGELFF. CDR3 nucleotides: TGTGCCAGCAGACCGGGACAGGGAGGCACCGGGGAGCTGTTTTTT.

The rearrangement joins TRBV19 to TRBJ2-2; 8 nucleotides align to TRBD2. CDR1 is LNHDA and CDR2 is SQIVND in the germline V gene (reference sequence). The CDR3 sequence is 14 residues long. J lost 4 bases, V lost 6 bases, and 4 bases had no gene match. CDR3 residues: CASRRSGSTGELFF. CDR3 nucleotides: TGTGCCAGTAGGAGGAGCGGGAGCACCGGGGAGCTGTTTTTT.

This chain's CDR3 is CAWTPRTEAFF. For the CDR3, the DNA is TGTGCCTGGACCCCTCGCACTGAAGCTTTCTTT. V gene TRBV30 combines with J gene TRBJ1-1; D remains ambiguous. This CDR3 comprises 11 residues. The germline CDR1 and CDR2 sequences are GTSNPN and SVGIG (reference sequence). Trimming removed 4 bases from V and 4 bases from J, with 7 bases in between.

The chain joins TRBV12-3 or TRBV12-4 to TRBJ2-5, with D maybe TRBD2 (6 bases). This CDR3 has 13 amino acids. The V gene lost 8 bases and the J gene lost 0 bases, with 10 bases spanning the gap. CDR3 amino acids: CASRGDYQETQYF. CDR3 nucleotides: TGTGCCAGCCGAGGGGACTACCAAGAGACCCAGTACTTC.

The genes are TRBV6-2 or TRBV6-3 and TRBJ2-7; TRBD2 aligns across 11 bases. CDR1 is MNHEY, CDR2 SVGEGT, per germline. V lost 5 bases and J lost 3; bases outside the gene matches: 9. The CDR3 is made up of 16 amino acids. The CDR3 bases are TGTGCCAGCAGTAGCCGAACCGGGACTAGCGGCTACGAGCAGTACTTC. Encoded protein: CASSSRTGTSGYEQYF.

CDR3: CASSLIQETQYF. In DNA form, the CDR3 reads TGCGCCAGCAGTTTAATCCAAGAGACCCAGTACTTC. The chain joins TRBV5-1 to TRBJ2-5; D unclear. This CDR3 has 12 residues. Trimming shortened V by 5 bases and J by 1 base, and 6 bases separated the two germline ends. Germline assignment: CDR1 SGHRS and CDR2 YFSETQ. The full variable domain, in which reference TRBV5-1 and TRBJ2-5 provide the parts outside the CDR3, is KAGVTQTPRYLIKTRGQQVTLSCSPISGHRSVSWYQQTPGQGLQFLFEYFSETQRNKGNFPGRFSGRQFSNSRSEMNVSTLELGDSALYLCASSLIQETQYFGPGTRLLVL.

The rearrangement joins TRBV19 to TRBJ1-1, with TRBD1 matching over 8 bases. After removal of 3 bases from V and 4 bases from J, the junction contained 7 bases not matched to a gene. CDR3 length: 15 amino acids. Germline V gene sequence: CDR1 LNHDA, CDR2 SQIVND (reference sequence). CDR3 coding DNA: TGTGCCAGTAGTATGGGGCAGGGGGCGGGCACTGAAGCTTTCTTT. It is translated as CASSMGQGAGTEAFF.